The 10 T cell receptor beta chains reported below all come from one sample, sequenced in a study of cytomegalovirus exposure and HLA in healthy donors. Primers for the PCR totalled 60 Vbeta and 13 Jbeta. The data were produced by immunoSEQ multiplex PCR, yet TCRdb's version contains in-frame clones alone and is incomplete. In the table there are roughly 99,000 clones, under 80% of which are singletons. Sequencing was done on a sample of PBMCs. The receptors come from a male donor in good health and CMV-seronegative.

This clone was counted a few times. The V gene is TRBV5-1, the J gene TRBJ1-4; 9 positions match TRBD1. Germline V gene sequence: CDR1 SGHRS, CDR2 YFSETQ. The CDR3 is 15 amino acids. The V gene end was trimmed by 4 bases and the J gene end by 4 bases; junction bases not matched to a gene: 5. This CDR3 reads CASSATGGFNEKLFF. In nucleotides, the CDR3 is TGCGCCAGCAGCGCTACAGGGGGCTTTAATGAAAAACTGTTTTTT. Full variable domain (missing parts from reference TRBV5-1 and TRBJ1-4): KAGVTQTPRYLIKTRGQQVTLSCSPISGHRSVSWYQQTPGQGLQFLFEYFSETQRNKGNFPGRFSGRQFSNSRSEMNVSTLELGDSALYLCASSATGGFNEKLFFGSGTQLSVL.

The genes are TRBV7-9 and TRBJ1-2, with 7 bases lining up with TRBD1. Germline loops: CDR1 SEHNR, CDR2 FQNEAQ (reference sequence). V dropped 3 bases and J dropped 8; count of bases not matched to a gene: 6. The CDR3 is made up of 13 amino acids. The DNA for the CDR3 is TGTGCCAGCAGCTTGGTAGGGGGCGTAGGCTACACCTTC. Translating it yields CASSLVGGVGYTF.

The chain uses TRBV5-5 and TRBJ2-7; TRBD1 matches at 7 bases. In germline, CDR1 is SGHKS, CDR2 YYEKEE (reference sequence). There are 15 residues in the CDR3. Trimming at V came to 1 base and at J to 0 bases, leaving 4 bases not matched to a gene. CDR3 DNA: TGTGCCAGCAGCTTGTCGGGGACAGCCTCCTACGAGCAGTACTTC. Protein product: CASSLSGTASYEQYF.

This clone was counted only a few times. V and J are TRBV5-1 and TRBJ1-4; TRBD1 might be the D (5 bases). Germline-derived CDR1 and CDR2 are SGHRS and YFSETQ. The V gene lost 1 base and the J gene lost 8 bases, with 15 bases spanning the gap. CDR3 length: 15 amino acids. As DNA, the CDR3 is TGCGCCAGCAGCTTGTTAGTGGGGCGTGAAGAAAAACTGTTTTTT. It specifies CASSLLVGREEKLFF.

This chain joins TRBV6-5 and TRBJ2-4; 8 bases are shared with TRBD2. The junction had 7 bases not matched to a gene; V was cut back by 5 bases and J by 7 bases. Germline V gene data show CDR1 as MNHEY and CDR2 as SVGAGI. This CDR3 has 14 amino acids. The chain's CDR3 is CASSQGLAGNIQYF. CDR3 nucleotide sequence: TGTGCCAGCAGTCAAGGACTAGCTGGGAACATTCAGTACTTC.

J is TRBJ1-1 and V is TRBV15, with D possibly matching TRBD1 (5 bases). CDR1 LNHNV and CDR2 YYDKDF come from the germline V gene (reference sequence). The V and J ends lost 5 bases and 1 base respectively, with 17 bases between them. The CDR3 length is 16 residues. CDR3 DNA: TGTGCCACCAGCCCCGGAGGGGTGCGGGCGAACACTGAAGCTTTCTTT. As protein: CATSPGGVRANTEAFF.

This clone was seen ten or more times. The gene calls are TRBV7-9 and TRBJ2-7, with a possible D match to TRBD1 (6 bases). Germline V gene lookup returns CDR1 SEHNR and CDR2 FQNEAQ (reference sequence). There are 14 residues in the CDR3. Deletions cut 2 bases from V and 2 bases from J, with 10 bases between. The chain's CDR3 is CASSLRDIPYEQYF. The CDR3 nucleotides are TGTGCCAGCAGCTTAAGGGACATACCCTACGAGCAGTACTTC.

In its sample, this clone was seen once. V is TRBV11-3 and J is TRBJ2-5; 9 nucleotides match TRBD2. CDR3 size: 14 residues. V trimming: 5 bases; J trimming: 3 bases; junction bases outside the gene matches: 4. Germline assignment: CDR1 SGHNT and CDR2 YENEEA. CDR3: CASSPRTSEETQYF. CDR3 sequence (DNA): TGTGCCAGCAGCCCCCGGACTAGCGAAGAGACCCAGTACTTC.

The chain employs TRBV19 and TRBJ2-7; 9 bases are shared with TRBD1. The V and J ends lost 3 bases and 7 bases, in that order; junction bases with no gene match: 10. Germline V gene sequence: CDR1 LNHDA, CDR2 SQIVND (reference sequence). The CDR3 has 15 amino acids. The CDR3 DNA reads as TGTGCCAGTAGTATGGGACAGGGATCCTTTGGGGAGCAGTACTTC. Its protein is CASSMGQGSFGEQYF.

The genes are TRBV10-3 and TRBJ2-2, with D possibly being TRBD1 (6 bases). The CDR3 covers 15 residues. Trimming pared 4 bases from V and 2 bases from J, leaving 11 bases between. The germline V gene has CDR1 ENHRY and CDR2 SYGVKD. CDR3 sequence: CAISVRTANTGELFF. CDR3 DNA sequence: TGTGCCATCAGTGTCCGGACAGCTAACACCGGGGAGCTGTTTTTT.